The sequence of this T cell receptor (beta chain) was determined in a study of T cells after yellow fever vaccination. Study-level findings and limits: FACS-sorted repertoires could contain abundant clonotypes contaminating from the bulk population. By day 5 rather than day 15, the secondary response had peaked, though it was weaker. Boosting was followed by the reappearance of most primary-vaccination clones (roughly 96% CD4, about 88% CD8). The CD4 and CD8 compartments had a small share of their clonotypes in common.

Germline V gene lookup returns CDR1 KGHSH and CDR2 LQKENI. The CDR3 has 15 residues. V lost 3 bases and J lost 3; bases outside the gene matches: 5. This clonotype has at least ten counts. Its antigen is as yet unknown. MiXCR, run by TCRdb on the 5' RACE reads, gives a single entry per CDR3 protein. This table has about 340,000 distinct CDR3 sequences, approximately 4% appearing once. The chain uses TRBV18 and TRBJ2-4; the match to TRBD1 covers 7 bases. The source is a man aged 18 to 30 who received the YFV17D yellow fever vaccine. The sample was PBMCs, taken 5 days after the yellow fever booster vaccination. The CDR3 coding sequence is TGTGCCAGCTCACCTATAACAGGGGTCAAAAACATTCAGTACTTC. This sequence encodes CASSPITGVKNIQYF.